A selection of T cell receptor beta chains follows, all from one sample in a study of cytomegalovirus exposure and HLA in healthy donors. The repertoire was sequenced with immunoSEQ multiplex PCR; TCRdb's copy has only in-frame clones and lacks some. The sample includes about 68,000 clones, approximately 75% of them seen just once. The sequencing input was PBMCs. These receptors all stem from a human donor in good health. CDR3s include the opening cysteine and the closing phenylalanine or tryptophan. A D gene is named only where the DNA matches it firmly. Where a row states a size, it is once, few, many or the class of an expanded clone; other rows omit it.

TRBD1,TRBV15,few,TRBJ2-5,TGTGCCACCAGCAGAGCGGGACAGGGGGCTCAGACCCAGTACTTC,CATSRAGQGAQTQYF
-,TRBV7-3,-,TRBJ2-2,TGTGCCAGCAGCTTAGGCAAGAACACCGGGGAGCTGTTTTTT,CASSLGKNTGELFF
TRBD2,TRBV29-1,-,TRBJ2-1,TGCAGCGTTGAATGGACTAGCGGGGATCCCGATGAGCAGTTCTTC,CSVEWTSGDPDEQFF
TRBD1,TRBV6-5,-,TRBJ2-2,TGTGCCAGCAGCAAGGACAGGGCCACCGGGGAGCTGTTTTTT,CASSKDRATGELFF
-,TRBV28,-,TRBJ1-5,TGTGCCAGCAGTTATGCAGGGATCAATCAGCCCCAGCATTTT,CASSYAGINQPQHF
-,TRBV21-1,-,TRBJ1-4,TGTGCCAGCAAAGGTGCAGCGACTAATGAAAAACTGTTTTTT,CASKGAATNEKLFF
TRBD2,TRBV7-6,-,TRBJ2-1,TGTGCCAGCAGCTTAGCGGGCTTAGTCAGGCGGGGGGCACTTTACAATGAGCAGTTCTTC,CASSLAGLVRRGALYNEQFF
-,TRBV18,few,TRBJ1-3,TGTGCCAGCTCACCTGGGCCCGATAGAAACACCATATATTTT,CASSPGPDRNTIYF
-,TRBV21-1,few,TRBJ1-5,TGTGCCAGCAGCAAAGAGGAGGAGAGAGGCAATCAGCCCCAGCATTTT,CASSKEEERGNQPQHF
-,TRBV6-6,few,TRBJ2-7,TGTGCCAGCAGCCCTACTGCCGGGAGCTCCTACGAGCAGTACTTC,CASSPTAGSSYEQYF
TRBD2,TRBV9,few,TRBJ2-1,TGTGCCAGCAGCGCCACTACCGGGGGGGGGCGGAATGAGCAGTTCTTC,CASSATTGGGRNEQFF
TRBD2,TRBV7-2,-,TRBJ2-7,TGTGCCAGCAGCTTAAGTAGCGGGGTCCACTACGAGCAGTACTTC,CASSLSSGVHYEQYF
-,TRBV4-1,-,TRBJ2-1,TGCGCCAGCAGCCAAGATCCCTACTCGAGGGAGCAGTTCTTC,CASSQDPYSREQFF
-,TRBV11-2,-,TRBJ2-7,TGTGCCAGCAGCTCCAACAGGGTTAGCTCCTACGAGCAGTACTTC,CASSSNRVSSYEQYF
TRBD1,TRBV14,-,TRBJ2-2,TGTGCCAGCAGCCCTTTGGGACAGGGGCGTAGGACCGGGGAGCTGTTTTTT,CASSPLGQGRRTGELFF
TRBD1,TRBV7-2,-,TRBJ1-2,TGTGCCAGCAGCTTAAACGCCCCGGGACAGGGGTTTTATGGCTACACCTTC,CASSLNAPGQGFYGYTF
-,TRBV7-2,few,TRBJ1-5,TGTGCCAGCAGCCCACAGACGGGGGTGGGCTATAGCAATCAGCCCCAGCATTTT,CASSPQTGVGYSNQPQHF
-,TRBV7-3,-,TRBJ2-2,TGTGCCAGCGCTCTAGCCTCCACCGGGGAGCTGTTTTTT,CASALASTGELFF
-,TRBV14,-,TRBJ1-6,TGTGCCAGCAGCCATCCCACGGGCCGGGGGTCACCCCTCCACTTT,CASSHPTGRGSPLHF
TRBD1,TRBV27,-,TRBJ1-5,TGTGCCAGCAGTTTGAGGTGGACAGGGTGGGGGCCCCAGCATTTT,CASSLRWTGWGPQHF
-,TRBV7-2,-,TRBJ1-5,TGTGCCAGCAGCATCATCCAGGGGCAGCCCCAGCATTTT,CASSIIQGQPQHF
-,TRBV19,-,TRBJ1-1,TGTGCCAGTAGTGGGACATCAGACACTGAAGCTTTCTTT,CASSGTSDTEAFF
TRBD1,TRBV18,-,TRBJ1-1,TGTGCCAGCTCACCTGTACAGGGGGTCGCTGAAGCTTTCTTT,CASSPVQGVAEAFF
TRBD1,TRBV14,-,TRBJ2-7,TGTGCCAGCAGCGGTAGACAGGGATCCTACGAGCAGTACTTC,CASSGRQGSYEQYF
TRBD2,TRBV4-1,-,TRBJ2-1,TGCGCCAGCAGCCATACTAGCGGGGGTCAGGATGAGCAGTTCTTC,CASSHTSGGQDEQFF
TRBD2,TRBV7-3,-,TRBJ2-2,TGTGCCAGCAGCGCCGGGACTAGAGAGACCGGGGAGCTGTTTTTT,CASSAGTRETGELFF
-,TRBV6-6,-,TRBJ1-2,TGTGCCAGCAGCCTTGGGACGGCCGCGGGGTACACCTTC,CASSLGTAAGYTF
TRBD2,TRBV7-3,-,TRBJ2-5,TGTGCCAGCAGCCTCGGGCGGGGGATGGGAGAGACCCAGTACTTC,CASSLGRGMGETQYF
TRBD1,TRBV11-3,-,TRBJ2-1,TGTGCCAGCAGCTTAGGACAGGGGAGGTACAATGAGCAGTTCTTC,CASSLGQGRYNEQFF
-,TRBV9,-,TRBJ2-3,TGTGCCAGCAGCGGACGACAGGAGAGCACAGATACGCAGTATTTT,CASSGRQESTDTQYF
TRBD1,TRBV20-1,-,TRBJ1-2,TGCGGGGGACAGAGAACCTATGGCTACACCTTC,CGGQRTYGYTF
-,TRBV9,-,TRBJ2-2,TGTGCCAGCAGCGTTTTACAGGACACCGGGGAGCTGTTTTTT,CASSVLQDTGELFF
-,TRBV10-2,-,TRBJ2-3,TGCGCCAGCAGGAGCTCACTTTTCACGGATACGCAGTATTTT,CASRSSLFTDTQYF
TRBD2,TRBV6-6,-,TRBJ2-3,TGTGCCAGCAGCTACCTTGCAGCGGGGGTAGTGGATACGCAGTATTTT,CASSYLAAGVVDTQYF
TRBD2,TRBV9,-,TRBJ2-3,TGTGCCAGCAGCGTAGATACTAGCGGGGGGCACGCTAGCACAGATACGCAGTATTTT,CASSVDTSGGHASTDTQYF
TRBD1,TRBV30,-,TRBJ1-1,TGTGCCTGGAGGGCCAGGGGGGACACTGAAGCTTTCTTT,CAWRARGDTEAFF
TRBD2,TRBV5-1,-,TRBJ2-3,TGCGCCAGCAGCGACCTAGCGGGGGGAGGGGGTACGCAGTATTTT,CASSDLAGGGGTQYF
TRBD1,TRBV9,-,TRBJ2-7,TGTGCCAGCAGCGTCCGGGACAGGGCCTACGAGCAGTACTTC,CASSVRDRAYEQYF
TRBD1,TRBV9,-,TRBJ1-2,TGTGCCAGCAGCGCAACAGGGGCCCCCGGGAATGGCTACACCTTC,CASSATGAPGNGYTF
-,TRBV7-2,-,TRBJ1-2,TGTGCCAGCAGCTTACAGGTTCGTGGCTACACCTTC,CASSLQVRGYTF
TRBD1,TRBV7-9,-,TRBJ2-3,TGTGCCAGCAGCCCCCCCGCAGGGGGCGACACAGATACGCAGTATTTT,CASSPPAGGDTDTQYF
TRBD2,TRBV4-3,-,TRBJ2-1,TGCGCCAGCAGCCAAGTACTAGCGGGGGGTCGGAATGAGCAGTTCTTC,CASSQVLAGGRNEQFF
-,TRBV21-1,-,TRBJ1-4,TGTGCCAGCAGCAAAGTCGGGACACCCACACCGGATGAAAAACTGTTTTTT,CASSKVGTPTPDEKLFF
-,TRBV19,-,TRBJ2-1,TGTGCCAGTAGCCCGACAGGTAATGAGCAGTTCTTC,CASSPTGNEQFF
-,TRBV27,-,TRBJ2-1,TGTGCCAGCAGTCGCGTCGTTCTCCTTGACACGGATGAGCAGTTCTTC,CASSRVVLLDTDEQFF
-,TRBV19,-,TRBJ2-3,TGTGCCATCCTAAGGAGGGGGCCGTCCAGGGGTACGCAGTATTTT,CAILRRGPSRGTQYF
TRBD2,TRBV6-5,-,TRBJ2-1,TGTGCCAGCAGGCGGGGGGGCAATGACAATGAGCAGTTCTTC,CASRRGGNDNEQFF
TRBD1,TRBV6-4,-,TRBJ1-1,TGTGCCAGCAGACCCACCCGACAGGGTGGTGAAGCTTTCTTT,CASRPTRQGGEAFF
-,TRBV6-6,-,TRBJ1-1,TGTGCCAGCAGCCGGAGGGCCGAGAACCCTGAAGCTTTCTTT,CASSRRAENPEAFF